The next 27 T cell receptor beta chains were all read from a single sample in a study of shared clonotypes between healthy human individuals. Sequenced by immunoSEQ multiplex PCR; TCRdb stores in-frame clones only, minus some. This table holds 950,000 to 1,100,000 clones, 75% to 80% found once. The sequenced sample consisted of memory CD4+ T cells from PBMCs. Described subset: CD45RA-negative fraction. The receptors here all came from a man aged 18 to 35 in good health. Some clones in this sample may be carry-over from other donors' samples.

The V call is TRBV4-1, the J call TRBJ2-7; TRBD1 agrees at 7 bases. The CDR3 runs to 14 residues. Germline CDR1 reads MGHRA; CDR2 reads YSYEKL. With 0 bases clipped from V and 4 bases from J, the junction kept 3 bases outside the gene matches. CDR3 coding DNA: TGCGCCAGCAGCCAAGATCGGGACAGATACGAGCAGTACTTC. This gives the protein CASSQDRDRYEQYF.

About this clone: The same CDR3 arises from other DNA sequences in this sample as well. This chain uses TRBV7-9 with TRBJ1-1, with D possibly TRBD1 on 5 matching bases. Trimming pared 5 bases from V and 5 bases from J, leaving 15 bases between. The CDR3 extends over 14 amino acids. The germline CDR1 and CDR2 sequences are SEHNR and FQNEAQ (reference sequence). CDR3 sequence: CASSPRTGGTEAFF. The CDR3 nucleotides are TGTGCCAGCAGCCCACGGACGGGGGGGACTGAAGCTTTCTTT.

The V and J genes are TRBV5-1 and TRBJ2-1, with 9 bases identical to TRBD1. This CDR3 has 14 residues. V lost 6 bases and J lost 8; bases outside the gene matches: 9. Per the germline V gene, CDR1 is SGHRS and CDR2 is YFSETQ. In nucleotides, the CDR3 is TGCGCCAGCACCCGCGGGACAGGGTCAGATGAGCAGTTCTTC. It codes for CASTRGTGSDEQFF.

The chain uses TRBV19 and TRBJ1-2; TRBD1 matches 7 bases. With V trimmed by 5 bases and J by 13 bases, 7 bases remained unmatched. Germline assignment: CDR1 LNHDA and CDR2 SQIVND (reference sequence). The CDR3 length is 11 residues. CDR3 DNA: TGTGCCAGTAGTGGAGAGGGGGCGGTCACCTTC. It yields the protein CASSGEGAVTF.

CDR3 nucleotides: TGTGCCAGCTCATCGGGACTAGCGGGAGGCACAGATACGCAGTATTTT. It yields the protein CASSSGLAGGTDTQYF. The rearrangement links TRBV18 to TRBJ2-3, with 14 nucleotides matching TRBD2. Germline lookup yields CDR1 KGHSH and CDR2 LQKENI. The J segment lost 1 base and the V segment lost 5 bases, leaving 2 bases of the junction unmatched. The CDR3 runs to 16 residues.

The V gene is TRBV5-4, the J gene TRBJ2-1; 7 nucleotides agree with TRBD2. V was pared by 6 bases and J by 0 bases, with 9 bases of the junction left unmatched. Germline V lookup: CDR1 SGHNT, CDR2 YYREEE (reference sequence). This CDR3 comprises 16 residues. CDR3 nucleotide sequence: TGTGCCAGCACATTAAAAAGCGGGATCTCCTACAATGAGCAGTTCTTC. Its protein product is CASTLKSGISYNEQFF.

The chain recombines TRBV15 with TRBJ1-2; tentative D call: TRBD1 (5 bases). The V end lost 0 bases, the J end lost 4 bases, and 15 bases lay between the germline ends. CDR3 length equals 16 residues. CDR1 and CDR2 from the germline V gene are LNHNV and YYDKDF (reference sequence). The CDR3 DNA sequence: TGTGCCACCAGCAGAGATATGAGGGGTTCGTCCTATGGCTACACCTTC. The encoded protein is CATSRDMRGSSYGYTF.

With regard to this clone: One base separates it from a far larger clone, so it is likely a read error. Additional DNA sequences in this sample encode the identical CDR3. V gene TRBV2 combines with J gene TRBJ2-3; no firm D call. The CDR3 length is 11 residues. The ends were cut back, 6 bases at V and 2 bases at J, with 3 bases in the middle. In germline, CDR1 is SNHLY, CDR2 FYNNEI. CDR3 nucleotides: TGTGCCAGCAGGGACACAGATACGCAGTATTTT. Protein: CASRDTDTQYF.

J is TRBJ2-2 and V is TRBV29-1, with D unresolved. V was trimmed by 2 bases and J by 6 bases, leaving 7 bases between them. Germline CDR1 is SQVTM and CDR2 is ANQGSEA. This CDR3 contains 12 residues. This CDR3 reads CSVEWGPGELFF. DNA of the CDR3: TGCAGCGTTGAATGGGGTCCCGGGGAGCTGTTTTTT.

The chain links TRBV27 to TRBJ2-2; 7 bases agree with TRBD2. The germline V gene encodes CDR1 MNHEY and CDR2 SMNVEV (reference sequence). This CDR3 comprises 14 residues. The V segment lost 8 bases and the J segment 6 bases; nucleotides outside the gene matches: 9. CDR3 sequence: CASSHGRVSGELFF. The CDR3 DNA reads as TGTGCCAGCTCCCATGGGAGGGTATCCGGGGAGCTGTTTTTT.

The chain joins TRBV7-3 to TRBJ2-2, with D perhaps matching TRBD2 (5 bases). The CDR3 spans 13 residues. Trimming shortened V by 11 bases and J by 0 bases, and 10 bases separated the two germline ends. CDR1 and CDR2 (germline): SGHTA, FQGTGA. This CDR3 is CASLLANTGELFF. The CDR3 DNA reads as TGTGCCTCCCTACTAGCGAACACCGGGGAGCTGTTTTTT.

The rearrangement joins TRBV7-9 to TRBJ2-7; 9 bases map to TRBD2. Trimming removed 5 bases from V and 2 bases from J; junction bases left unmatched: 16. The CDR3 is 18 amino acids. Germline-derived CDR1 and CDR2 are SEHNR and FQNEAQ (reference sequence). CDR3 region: CASSGGTSQREAPYEQYF. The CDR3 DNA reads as TGTGCCAGCAGCGGAGGTACGTCGCAGCGGGAGGCTCCCTACGAGCAGTACTTC.

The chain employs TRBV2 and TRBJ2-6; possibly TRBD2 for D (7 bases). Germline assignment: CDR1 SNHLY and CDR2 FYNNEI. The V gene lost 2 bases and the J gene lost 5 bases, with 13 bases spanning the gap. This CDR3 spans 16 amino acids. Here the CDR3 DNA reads TGTGCCAGCAGTGAATCGGGGGGCACTAGGGCCAACGTCCTGACTTTC. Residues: CASSESGGTRANVLTF. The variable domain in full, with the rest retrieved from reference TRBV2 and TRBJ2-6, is EPEVTQTPSHQVTQMGQEVILRCVPISNHLYFYWYRQILGQKVEFLVSFYNNEISEKSEIFDDQFSVERPDGSNFTLKIRSTKLEDSAMYFCASSESGGTRANVLTFGAGSRLTVL.

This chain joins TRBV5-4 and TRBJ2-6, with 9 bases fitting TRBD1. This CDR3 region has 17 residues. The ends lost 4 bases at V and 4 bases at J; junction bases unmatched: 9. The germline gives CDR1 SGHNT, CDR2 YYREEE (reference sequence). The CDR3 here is CASSRLGQGSGANVLTF. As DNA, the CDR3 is TGTGCCAGCAGCCGACTTGGACAGGGGTCCGGGGCCAACGTCCTGACTTTC.

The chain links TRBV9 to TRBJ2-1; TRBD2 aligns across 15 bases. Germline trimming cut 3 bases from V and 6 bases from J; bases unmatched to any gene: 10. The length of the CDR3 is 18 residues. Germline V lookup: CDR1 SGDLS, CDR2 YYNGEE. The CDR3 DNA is TGTGCCAGCAGCGAAACGGGGACTAGCGGGAGGAAAGGCAATGAGCAGTTCTTC. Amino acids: CASSETGTSGRKGNEQFF.

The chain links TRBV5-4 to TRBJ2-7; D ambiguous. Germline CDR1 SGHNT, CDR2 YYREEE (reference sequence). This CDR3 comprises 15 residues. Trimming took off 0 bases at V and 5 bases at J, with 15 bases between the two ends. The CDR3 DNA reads TGTGCCAGCAGCTTGGGCCCCCAGACCGATAACGAGCAGTACTTC. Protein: CASSLGPQTDNEQYF.

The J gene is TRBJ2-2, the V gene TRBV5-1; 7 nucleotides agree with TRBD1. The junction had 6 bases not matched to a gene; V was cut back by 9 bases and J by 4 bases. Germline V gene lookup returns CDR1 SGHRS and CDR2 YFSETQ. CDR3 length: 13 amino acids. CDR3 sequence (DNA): TGCGCCACCCAGACAGGGCCCACCGGGGAGCTGTTTTTT. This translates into CATQTGPTGELFF.

The CDR3 here is CASSPGTGSYEQYF. The CDR3, as DNA: TGCGCCAGCAGCCCCGGGACTGGCTCCTACGAGCAGTACTTC. The chain carries TRBV5-1 and TRBJ2-7; tentative D call: TRBD2 (6 bases). The germline V gene has CDR1 SGHRS and CDR2 YFSETQ. V gave up 4 bases and J gave up 0 bases, with 11 bases separating them. This CDR3 region has 14 residues.

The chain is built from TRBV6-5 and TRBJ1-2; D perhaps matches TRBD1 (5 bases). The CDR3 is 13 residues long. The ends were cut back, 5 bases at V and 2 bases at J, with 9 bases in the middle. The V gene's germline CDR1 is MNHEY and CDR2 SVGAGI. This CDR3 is CASSVRGNYGYTF. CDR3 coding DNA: TGTGCCAGCAGTGTCCGGGGCAACTATGGCTACACCTTC.

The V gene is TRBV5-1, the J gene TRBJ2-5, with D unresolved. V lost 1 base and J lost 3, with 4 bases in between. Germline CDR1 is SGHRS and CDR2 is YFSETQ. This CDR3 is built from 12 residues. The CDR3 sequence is CASSLWEETQYF. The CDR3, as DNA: TGCGCCAGCAGCTTGTGGGAAGAGACCCAGTACTTC.

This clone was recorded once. CDR3 residues: CASSVGLGVSHQYF. The CDR3 DNA reads as TGTGCCAGCAGCGTAGGATTAGGGGTCAGCCACCAGTACTTC. V usage is TRBV2 and J usage is TRBJ2-7; the D gene is possibly TRBD1 (5 bases). This CDR3 region has 14 residues. CDR1 SNHLY and CDR2 FYNNEI come from the germline V gene. V was trimmed by 6 bases and J by 10 bases, leaving 22 bases between them.

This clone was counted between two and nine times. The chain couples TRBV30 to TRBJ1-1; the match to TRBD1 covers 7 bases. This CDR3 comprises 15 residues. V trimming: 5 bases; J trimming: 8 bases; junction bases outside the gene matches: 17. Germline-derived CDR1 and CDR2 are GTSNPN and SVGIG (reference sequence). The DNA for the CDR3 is TGTGCCTGGTTCCCTACGACAGGGTCTAGCGGAGAAGCTTTCTTT. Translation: CAWFPTTGSSGEAFF. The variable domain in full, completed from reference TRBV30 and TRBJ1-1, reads SQTIHQWPATLVQPVGSPLSLECTVEGTSNPNLYWYRQAAGRGLQLLFYSVGIGQISSEVPQNLSASRPQDRQFILSSKKLLLSDSGFYLCAWFPTTGSSGEAFFGQGTRLTVV.

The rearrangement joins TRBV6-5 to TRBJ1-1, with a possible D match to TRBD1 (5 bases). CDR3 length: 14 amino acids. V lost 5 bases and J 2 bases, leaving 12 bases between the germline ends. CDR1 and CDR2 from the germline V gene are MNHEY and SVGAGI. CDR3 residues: CASSKPGVNTEAFF. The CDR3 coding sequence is TGTGCCAGCAGTAAACCGGGGGTAAACACTGAAGCTTTCTTT.

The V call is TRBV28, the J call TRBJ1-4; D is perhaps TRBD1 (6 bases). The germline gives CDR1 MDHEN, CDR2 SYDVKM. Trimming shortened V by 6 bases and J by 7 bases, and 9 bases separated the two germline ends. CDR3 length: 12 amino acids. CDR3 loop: CASREGGEKLFF. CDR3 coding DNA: TGTGCCAGCAGAGAGGGGGGTGAAAAACTGTTTTTT.

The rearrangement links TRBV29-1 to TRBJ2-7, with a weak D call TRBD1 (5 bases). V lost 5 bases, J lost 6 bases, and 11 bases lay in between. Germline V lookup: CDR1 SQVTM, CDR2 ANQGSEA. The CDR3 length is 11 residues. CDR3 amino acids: CSVPQGSEQYF. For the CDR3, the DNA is TGCAGCGTTCCTCAGGGCTCCGAGCAGTACTTC.

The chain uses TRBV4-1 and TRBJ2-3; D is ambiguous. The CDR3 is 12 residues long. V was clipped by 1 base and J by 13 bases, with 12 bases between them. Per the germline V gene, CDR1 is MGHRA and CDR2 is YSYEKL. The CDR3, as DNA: TGCGCCAGCAGCCAAGGGCCCATTAAGAAGTATTTT. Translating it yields CASSQGPIKKYF.

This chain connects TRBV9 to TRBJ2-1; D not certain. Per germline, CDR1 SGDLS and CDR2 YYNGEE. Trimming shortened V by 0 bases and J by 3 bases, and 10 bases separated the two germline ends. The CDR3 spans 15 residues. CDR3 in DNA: TGTGCCAGCAGCGTAGGTCCTGGAAGCTACAATGAGCAGTTCTTC. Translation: CASSVGPGSYNEQFF.